These T cell receptor beta chains were read from a single sample in a study of CD8+ T cells in alopecia areata. Clones were sequenced by immunoSEQ multiplex PCR, and TCRdb holds only the in-frame ones, with some missing. The table includes about 92,000 clones, 44% detected once. Here the sequenced sample was CD8+ T cells sorted from blood, taken at week 24, from a patient treated with tofacitinib. The receptors derive from a human donor with alopecia areata. The CDR3 runs from the conserved cysteine through the conserved F or W.

V	CDR3
TRBV10-2	CASSGETGELFF
TRBV10-2	CASRRETQYF
TRBV9	CASSADLGQEIYNEQFF
TRBV27	CASSLGSSGYEQYF
TRBV5-4	CASSSGSGNEQFF
TRBV29-1	CSVGSSQSYEQYF
TRBV7-9	CASSLPGDGYTF
TRBV9	CASSVDDDTQYF
TRBV29-1	CSVEGVVFAGAGGEQFF
TRBV19	CASSMIGTHTPQHF
TRBV6-5	CASSYRAGANVLTF
TRBV10-3	CASSSYYGYTF
TRBV9	CASSDPGRGETQYF
TRBV9	CASSVGSGTTYEQYF
TRBV30	CAWQGGSSYGYTF
TRBV28	CASSSRGGNQPQHF
TRBV4-1	CASSQGILLATGGQTQYF
TRBV7-9	CASQKGRGRTGELFF
TRBV15	CATSRDYPGSADTYEQYF
TRBV7-9	CASSSNYGYTF
TRBV5-3	CASSISYEQYF
TRBV11-2	CASSLRRAGYEQYF
TRBV27	CASGTGTVNQPQHF
TRBV27	CASSFGTGLYEQYF
TRBV29-1	CSVEDRGKLEQYF
TRBV2	CASSDASKDSYEQYF
TRBV7-6	CASSLAPDGGRSSGELFF
TRBV6-5	CASTRGRIIDEQFF
TRBV25-1	CASSKSGTGASEQYF
TRBV27	CASSFPGQGPPYEQYF
TRBV29-1	CSGQGAYEQYF
TRBV11-2	CASSLGPDPIYEQYF
TRBV6-5	CASSYSIGSGTEQFF
TRBV29-1	CSGRASNTEAFF
TRBV4-1	CASSQGLAGDTDTQYF
TRBV7-8	CASSLAVVVPGELFF
TRBV29-1	CSVPFSYTEAFF
TRBV6-5	CASSYSRGQGLHEQYF
TRBV4-1	CASTPTGTGELFF
TRBV29-1	CSVLGLAEILAKNIQYF
TRBV9	CASSFSTGEQFF
TRBV4-1	CASSDRGKSGANVLTF
TRBV7-9	CASSHGTSGSPGYEQYF
TRBV2	CASRSGQGGSYEQYF
TRBV15	CATSGLAANTGELFF
TRBV5-5	CASSFGRNTGELFF
TRBV5-1	CASSLWGPSYEQYF
TRBV7-9	CASSSNTDTQYF
TRBV6-6	CASSQRQGLNTGELFF
TRBV29-1	CSLGRGSPEQFF
TRBV23-1	CASSPRGAGQYF
TRBV7-9	CASSSASPYEQYF
TRBV7-9	CASNSGLDEQFF
TRBV19	CASSSPGESEQYF
TRBV6-5	CASRPGQGANEQFF
TRBV29-1	CSAGDSSYEQYF
TRBV27	CASRYRAYSNQPQHF
TRBV30	CAWDPSGGRTDTQYF
TRBV6-6	CASLKGDTQYF